This entry lists 13 T cell receptor beta chains sequenced from one sample in a study of shared clonotypes between healthy human individuals. Sequenced by immunoSEQ multiplex PCR; TCRdb stores in-frame clones only, minus some. The sample has 490,000 or so clones; around 80% are singletons. The sequenced sample was PBMCs. These receptors came from a woman in her thirties or forties in good health. Some clones in this sample may be carry-over from other donors' samples.

The V and J genes are TRBV9 and TRBJ2-1; D is undetermined. The germline CDR1 and CDR2 sequences are SGDLS and YYNGEE. The CDR3 covers 12 residues. V was trimmed by 3 bases and J by 9 bases, leaving 10 bases between them. CDR3 sequence: CASSASHGEQFF. The CDR3 nucleotides are TGTGCCAGCAGCGCCTCGCATGGTGAGCAGTTCTTC.

A word on this clone: The likely explanation is a read error, given a far larger clone one base away. The chain has TRBV5-4 and TRBJ1-5, with TRBD1 matching 7 bases. V trimming: 2 bases; J trimming: 4 bases; junction bases outside the gene matches: 0. Germline CDR1 reads SGHNT; CDR2 reads YYREEE (reference sequence). The CDR3 runs to 13 residues. In DNA, the CDR3 is TGTGCCAGCAGCTTACAGGGGAATCAGCCCCAGCATTTT. Its protein product is CASSLQGNQPQHF.

CDR3 coding DNA: TGCAGTGCTATGGGGGTCGGGGAGCTGTTTTTT. Translated: CSAMGVGELFF. The chain joins TRBV20-1 to TRBJ2-2, with D possibly being TRBD1 or TRBD2 (5 bases each). Trimming shortened V by 4 bases and J by 7 bases, and 7 bases separated the two germline ends. This CDR3 is built from 11 residues. From germline, CDR1 is DFQATT and CDR2 SNEGSKA (reference sequence).

This sequence joins TRBV23-1 and TRBJ2-2; D may be TRBD2 (5 bases). TRBV23-1 is placed among ORFs of uncertain function. CDR3 length equals 18 residues. V lost 8 bases and J lost 8, with 30 bases in between. CDR3 nucleotide sequence: TGCGCCAGCGCCCTCCCGAAAGCGGCTAGCCATCTAAATGGGGAGCTGTTTTTT. Protein product: CASALPKAASHLNGELFF.

Details on this clone: Other DNA sequences in this specimen translate into the identical CDR3. The V and J genes are TRBV6-5 and TRBJ1-1; 7 nucleotides match TRBD1. V shed 0 bases and J 6 bases; nucleotides not matched to a gene: 7. The CDR3 consists of 15 residues. Germline-derived CDR1 and CDR2 are MNHEY and SVGAGI. The CDR3 sequence is CASSYSRRTGSEAFF. Written as DNA, the CDR3 is TGTGCCAGCAGTTACTCGAGAAGGACAGGTTCTGAAGCTTTCTTT.

The chain uses TRBV6-1 and TRBJ2-2, with 7 nucleotides matching TRBD2. This CDR3 has 15 residues. Germline V lookup: CDR1 MNHNS, CDR2 SASEGT. V shed 4 bases, J shed 1 base, and the junction held 3 bases outside the gene matches. The CDR3 DNA reads as TGTGCCAGCAGTGTAACTAGCGTGAACACCGGGGAGCTGTTTTTT. It codes for CASSVTSVNTGELFF.

This clone was detected only once. The chain combines TRBV7-7 with TRBJ2-5; D might be TRBD1 or TRBD2, each matching 5 bases. The V gene's germline CDR1 is SSHAT and CDR2 FNYEAQ (reference sequence). V lost 5 bases and J lost 4, with 23 bases in between. The CDR3 extends over 17 amino acids. CDR3 sequence: CASSRNVRNRDGETQYF. CDR3 DNA: TGTGCCAGCAGCCGAAACGTCAGGAACCGGGACGGAGAGACCCAGTACTTC.

Note on this clone: A much larger clone sits a single nucleotide away, making a read error possible. The chain is built from TRBV7-3 and TRBJ2-1, with D unresolved. The germline gives CDR1 SGHTA, CDR2 FQGTGA. Trimming cost V 5 bases and J 4 bases, with 6 bases left between them. The CDR3 has 12 residues. In nucleotides, the CDR3 is TGTGCCAGCAGCCAGCAGTACAATGAGCAGTTCTTC. Protein: CASSQQYNEQFF.

J is TRBJ2-7 and V is TRBV30; the D is unclear. Per the germline V gene, CDR1 is GTSNPN and CDR2 is SVGIG (reference sequence). Trimming left V 1 base short and J 5 bases short, with 12 bases between. The CDR3 spans 13 residues. CDR3 nucleotide sequence: TGTGCCTGGAGTGAGGGCAGCCGGGACGAGCAGTACTTC. Its protein is CAWSEGSRDEQYF.

The CDR3 sequence is CASSLGPSPTYEQYF. The CDR3 nucleotides are TGTGCCAGCTCTCTGGGACCCTCGCCAACCTACGAGCAGTACTTC. V is TRBV18 and J is TRBJ2-7; either TRBD1 or TRBD2 may supply D (5 bases each). V was clipped by 6 bases and J by 2 bases, with 17 bases between them. The CDR3 covers 15 residues. Per the germline V gene, CDR1 is KGHSH and CDR2 is LQKENI.

This clone was counted a single time. The chain has TRBV28 and TRBJ2-5, with 8 nucleotides matching TRBD1. Trimming cost V 8 bases and J 5 bases; bases outside gene matches: 7. From germline, CDR1 is MDHEN and CDR2 SYDVKM. The CDR3 spans 13 residues. The chain's CDR3 is CASGQGGMETQYF. The CDR3 region has the DNA TGTGCCAGCGGACAGGGAGGTATGGAGACCCAGTACTTC.

This chain joins TRBV6-4 and TRBJ1-2; D perhaps matches TRBD1 (5 bases). Germline CDR1 reads MRHNA; CDR2 reads SNTAGT. This CDR3 has 16 residues. V lost 6 bases and J 1 base, leaving 18 bases between the germline ends. In DNA, the CDR3 is TGTGCCAGCAGCCAAAACTCGGGGACTTATAACTATGGCTACACCTTC. Translated: CASSQNSGTYNYGYTF.

This clone was seen only a few times. This chain links TRBV10-2 with TRBJ1-1; D unclear. V lost 6 bases to trimming and J lost 1 base, with 6 bases between them. The CDR3 loop spans 12 amino acids. Germline V gene sequence: CDR1 WSHSY, CDR2 SAAADI. Here the CDR3 DNA reads TGCGCCAGCAGAGGCTGGAACACTGAAGCTTTCTTT. This sequence encodes CASRGWNTEAFF.